The 12 T cell receptor beta chains below were found in one sample sequenced in a study of T-cell reconstitution after alpha-beta-depleted transplantation in children. Construction of the TCRbeta library involved unique molecular identifiers. TCRdb reprocessed the PCR reads with MiXCR, giving one entry per CDR3 protein. The profile shows 500,000 to 650,000 distinct CDR3 sequences, over 10% of them singletons. The specimen comprised PBMCs, mostly from graft donor cells, sampled 360 days after TCRalphabeta/CD19-depleted stem cell transplant. The receptors were sampled from a male patient younger than 18 who had a stem cell transplant for acute myeloid leukemia, so the T cells may come from the graft donor.

This clonotype was counted ten times or more. The chain couples TRBV28 to TRBJ2-3; TRBD1 matches 7 bases. This CDR3 spans 16 amino acids. V shed 3 bases, J shed 0 bases, and the junction held 6 bases outside the gene matches. The germline V gene encodes CDR1 MDHEN and CDR2 SYDVKM. The chain's CDR3 is CASSFLTGRSTDTQYF. Here the CDR3 DNA reads TGTGCCAGCAGTTTCCTGACAGGGCGCAGCACAGATACGCAGTATTTT.

A few counts support this clonotype. J is TRBJ1-1 and V is TRBV5-4; TRBD1 matches at 10 bases. Germline V lookup: CDR1 SGHNT, CDR2 YYREEE (reference sequence). The V segment lost 5 bases and the J segment 1 base; nucleotides outside the gene matches: 8. The CDR3 extends over 16 amino acids. The CDR3 is CASRPGQGRENTEAFF. CDR3 in DNA: TGTGCCAGCAGGCCGGGACAGGGGCGGGAGAACACTGAAGCTTTCTTT. The full variable domain, completed using reference TRBV5-4 and TRBJ1-1, is ETGVTQSPTHLIKTRGQQVTLRCSSQSGHNTVSWYQQALGQGPQFIFQYYREEENGRGNFPPRFSGLQFPNYSSELNVNALELDDSALYLCASRPGQGRENTEAFFGQGTRLTVV.

The chain uses TRBV20-1 and TRBJ2-3, with 10 bases that match TRBD2. V trimming: 7 bases; J trimming: 6 bases; junction bases outside the gene matches: 19. This CDR3 region has 17 residues. Germline V gene sequence: CDR1 DFQATT, CDR2 SNEGSKA (reference sequence). The CDR3 loop is CSVARGFRLAGEDTQYF. CDR3 bases: TGCAGTGTCGCTCGGGGTTTTAGGCTAGCGGGAGAGGATACGCAGTATTTT.

This clonotype has only a few counts. The CDR3 nucleotides are TGTGCCAGCAGCTTAGGGCACCCCCGTCGCACAGATACGCAGTATTTT. Protein: CASSLGHPRRTDTQYF. The chain employs TRBV7-9 and TRBJ2-3; D uncertain. CDR3 length: 16 residues. V gave up 1 base and J gave up 1 base, with 12 bases separating them. Germline lookup yields CDR1 SEHNR and CDR2 FQNEAQ (reference sequence).

Ten or more counts support this clonotype. This sequence joins TRBV5-1 and TRBJ2-5, with D perhaps TRBD1 or TRBD2 (5 bases each). The CDR3 extends over 15 amino acids. Trimming removed 0 bases at V and 2 bases at J, with 11 bases between. Germline CDR1 is SGHRS and CDR2 is YFSETQ. The CDR3 region has the DNA TGCGCCAGCAGCTTGGCCGGGACCTATCAAGAGACCCAGTACTTC. It yields the protein CASSLAGTYQETQYF.

This clonotype was observed a handful of times. The chain employs TRBV7-9 and TRBJ2-7; D is ambiguous. The CDR3 consists of 16 residues. CDR1 and CDR2 from the germline V gene are SEHNR and FQNEAQ (reference sequence). With 0 bases removed from V and 0 bases from J, the gap between germline ends came to 12 bases. In DNA, the CDR3 is TGTGCCAGCAGCTTAGCGCTAACTCGCGCCTCCTACGAGCAGTACTTC. It encodes CASSLALTRASYEQYF. Combining the CDR3 with reference TRBV7-9 and TRBJ2-7 gives the whole variable domain DTGVSQNPRHKITKRGQNVTFRCDPISEHNRLYWYRQTLGQGPEFLTYFQNEAQLEKSRLLSDRFSAERPKGSFSTLEIQRTEQGDSAMYLCASSLALTRASYEQYFGPGTRLTVT.

The chain recombines TRBV19 with TRBJ2-1; D perhaps matches TRBD2 (6 bases). Germline loops: CDR1 LNHDA, CDR2 SQIVND (reference sequence). The V gene lost 1 base and the J gene lost 13 bases, with 17 bases spanning the gap. This CDR3 comprises 14 residues. In DNA form, the CDR3 reads TGTGCCAGTAGTATAGGGAGCGGGTCCCTCCCCCAGTTCTTC. As protein: CASSIGSGSLPQFF.

The DNA of the CDR3 is TGTGCCAGCAGCCTTCCTTCTCGACTAGCGGCAGATACGCAGTATTTT. Its protein is CASSLPSRLAADTQYF. The rearrangement joins TRBV11-1 to TRBJ2-3, with 9 bases fitting TRBD2. Germline trimming cut 5 bases from V and 4 bases from J; bases unmatched to any gene: 10. Germline V gene lookup returns CDR1 SGHAT and CDR2 FQDESV (reference sequence). The length of the CDR3 is 16 residues. Complete variable domain (other parts from reference TRBV11-1 and TRBJ2-3): EAEVAQSPRYKITEKSQAVAFWCDPISGHATLYWYRQILGQGPELLVQFQDESVVDDSQLPKDRFSAERLKGVDSTLKIQPAELGDSAMYLCASSLPSRLAADTQYFGPGTRLTVL.

The V and J genes are TRBV3-1 and TRBJ1-2; the D is unclear. From germline, CDR1 is LGHDT and CDR2 YNNKEL (reference sequence). Trimming took 2 bases from V and 4 from J, leaving 14 bases between them. The CDR3 has 15 residues. DNA for the CDR3: TGTGCCAGCAGCCAATGGCCGGGAGGGTCCTATGGCTACACCTTC. It yields the protein CASSQWPGGSYGYTF.

This clonotype occurred many times. This sequence joins TRBV12-3 or TRBV12-4 and TRBJ2-1, with unresolved D. V lost 4 bases and J 4 bases, leaving 14 bases between the germline ends. The CDR3 is 15 residues long. CDR3 DNA: TGTGCCAGCAGTTCCCCTAGGTGGAGTTACAATGAGCAGTTCTTC. Translating it yields CASSSPRWSYNEQFF.

J is TRBJ2-7 and V is TRBV7-3; D is ambiguous. V was clipped by 5 bases and J by 5 bases, with 22 bases between them. Germline-derived CDR1 and CDR2 are SGHTA and FQGTGA. The CDR3 loop spans 16 amino acids. Here the CDR3 DNA reads TGTGCCAGCAGCCACCACTCGACTGCCCTCTGTCACGAGCAGTACTTC. This gives the protein CASSHHSTALCHEQYF.

This clonotype was recorded a few times. The chain has TRBV7-2 and TRBJ1-2; D remains unclear. V lost 5 bases to trimming and J lost 5 bases, with 12 bases between them. Germline V CDR1 and CDR2: SGHTA, FQGNSA. The CDR3 is 13 amino acids. In DNA form, the CDR3 reads TGTGCCAGCAGCCCCCGGTGGCAGTATGGCTACACCTTC. It encodes CASSPRWQYGYTF.